Listed below are T cell receptor beta chains from one sample, sequenced in a study of blood T cell repertoires in COVID-19. Method: immunoSEQ multiplex PCR; TCRdb's copy keeps in-frame clones and lacks some. The table includes hundreds of thousands of clones, 83% detected once. The sample comprised PBMCs or T cells enriched from blood (not recorded which). These receptors came from a woman aged 50 to 60 who had been exposed to COVID-19. Each CDR3 is given with its conserved first and last residue. A D gene is named only where the DNA matches it firmly. Clone size is shown for a subset of rows, as once, few, many or a class of expanded clone.

clone size: -; J gene: TRBJ1-1; CDR3 length: 17; V gene: TRBV19; D gene: -; CDR3 DNA: TGTGCCAGTAGTATATGGACGTTGAGACAGAAGAACACTGAAGCTTTCTTT; CDR3 protein: CASSIWTLRQKNTEAFF
clone size: -; J gene: TRBJ2-2; CDR3 length: 16; V gene: TRBV19; D gene: TRBD2; CDR3 DNA: TGTGCCAGTAGTATGGGGCGGGGGTCGAACACCGGGGAGCTGTTTTTT; CDR3 protein: CASSMGRGSNTGELFF
clone size: -; J gene: TRBJ1-4; CDR3 length: 17; V gene: TRBV7-3; D gene: -; CDR3 DNA: TGTGCCAGCAGCTTAACAGGGAGGGGCGCTGCGAATGAAAAACTGTTTTTT; CDR3 protein: CASSLTGRGAANEKLFF
clone size: -; J gene: TRBJ2-1; CDR3 length: 14; V gene: TRBV28; D gene: -; CDR3 DNA: TGTGCCAGCAGCAATAAGGACAGTTACAATGAGCAGTTCTTC; CDR3 protein: CASSNKDSYNEQFF
clone size: -; J gene: TRBJ1-5; CDR3 length: 14; V gene: TRBV6-5; D gene: -; CDR3 DNA: TGTGCCAGCAGGGGTAGGACAGCGAATCAGCCCCAGCATTTT; CDR3 protein: CASRGRTANQPQHF
clone size: -; J gene: TRBJ2-1; CDR3 length: 15; V gene: TRBV3-1/TRBV3-2; D gene: TRBD1; CDR3 DNA: TGTGCCAGCAGCCGCATTGTACAGGGGATAAATGAGCAGTTCTTC; CDR3 protein: CASSRIVQGINEQFF
clone size: once; J gene: TRBJ2-1; CDR3 length: 19; V gene: TRBV19; D gene: TRBD2; CDR3 DNA: TGTGCCAGTGGGGGACTAGCGGGGGCTCCCCCGAGCTCCTACAATGAGCAGTTCTTC; CDR3 protein: CASGGLAGAPPSSYNEQFF
clone size: -; J gene: TRBJ1-1; CDR3 length: 10; V gene: TRBV10-2; D gene: -; CDR3 DNA: TGCGCCAGCGGCGGCACTGAAGCTTTCTTT; CDR3 protein: CASGGTEAFF
clone size: -; J gene: TRBJ1-2; CDR3 length: 17; V gene: TRBV4-3; D gene: -; CDR3 DNA: TGCGCCAGCAGCCCGGCAGGGGCCTTTGGCCCGCTCTATGGCTACACCTTC; CDR3 protein: CASSPAGAFGPLYGYTF
clone size: -; J gene: TRBJ2-1; CDR3 length: 15; V gene: TRBV30; D gene: TRBD2; CDR3 DNA: TGTGCCCTCCTCCCCCTAGCGGGGGCTTACAATGAGCAGTTCTTC; CDR3 protein: CALLPLAGAYNEQFF
clone size: -; J gene: TRBJ2-7; CDR3 length: 13; V gene: TRBV19; D gene: -; CDR3 DNA: TGTGCCAGTAGTATAAACAGAGATTACGAGCAGTACTTC; CDR3 protein: CASSINRDYEQYF
clone size: -; J gene: TRBJ1-1; CDR3 length: 13; V gene: TRBV6-1; D gene: -; CDR3 DNA: TGTGCCAGCAGTGAAGCGCTCCCAGGTGGCGCTTTCTTT; CDR3 protein: CASSEALPGGAFF
clone size: -; J gene: TRBJ1-1; CDR3 length: 11; V gene: TRBV20-1; D gene: -; CDR3 DNA: TGCAGTGCCTGGGGCCTCACTGAAGCTTTCTTT; CDR3 protein: CSAWGLTEAFF
clone size: many; J gene: TRBJ1-1; CDR3 length: 13; V gene: TRBV3-1/TRBV3-2; D gene: -; CDR3 DNA: TGTGCCAGCAGCCCGGGACTGGGGAATGAAGCTTTCTTT; CDR3 protein: CASSPGLGNEAFF
clone size: -; J gene: TRBJ2-6; CDR3 length: 14; V gene: TRBV2; D gene: -; CDR3 DNA: TGTGCCAGCAATGGGGCAACTGGGGCCAACGTCCTGACTTTC; CDR3 protein: CASNGATGANVLTF
clone size: once; J gene: TRBJ2-3; CDR3 length: 12; V gene: TRBV5-4; D gene: -; CDR3 DNA: TGTGCCAGCAGCTTACAATCGGATACGCAGTATTTT; CDR3 protein: CASSLQSDTQYF
clone size: once; J gene: TRBJ2-3; CDR3 length: 13; V gene: TRBV12-3/TRBV12-4; D gene: TRBD2; CDR3 DNA: TGTGCCAGCTGCGGGGGGAGGACAGATACGCAGTATTTT; CDR3 protein: CASCGGRTDTQYF
clone size: -; J gene: TRBJ2-2; CDR3 length: 15; V gene: TRBV2; D gene: TRBD2; CDR3 DNA: TGTGCCAGCAGCGGCGGACTAGCGGGGACCGGGGAGCTGTTTTTT; CDR3 protein: CASSGGLAGTGELFF
clone size: -; J gene: TRBJ2-5; CDR3 length: 15; V gene: TRBV10-1; D gene: -; CDR3 DNA: TGCGCCACCCTGCCGGGTGGGGCCCTCCAAGAGACCCAGTACTTC; CDR3 protein: CATLPGGALQETQYF
clone size: -; J gene: TRBJ2-2; CDR3 length: 13; V gene: TRBV13; D gene: -; CDR3 DNA: TGTGCCAGCAGTATCTGGAACACCGGGGAGCTGTTTTTT; CDR3 protein: CASSIWNTGELFF
clone size: -; J gene: TRBJ1-2; CDR3 length: 15; V gene: TRBV3-1/TRBV3-2; D gene: TRBD1; CDR3 DNA: TGTGCCAGCAGCCTAAAAACAGGGGCCAACTATGGCTACACCTTC; CDR3 protein: CASSLKTGANYGYTF
clone size: -; J gene: TRBJ2-7; CDR3 length: 16; V gene: TRBV15; D gene: -; CDR3 DNA: TGTGCCACCAGCAGAGCAGGAGGGAGTAGCTCCTACGAGCAGTACTTC; CDR3 protein: CATSRAGGSSSYEQYF
clone size: -; J gene: TRBJ1-2; CDR3 length: 13; V gene: TRBV11-2; D gene: -; CDR3 DNA: TGTGCCAGCAGCTTAGGACAGTTATATGGCTACACCTTC; CDR3 protein: CASSLGQLYGYTF
clone size: -; J gene: TRBJ2-1; CDR3 length: 14; V gene: TRBV2; D gene: -; CDR3 DNA: TGTGCCACCGTGTATCGGGTAGAGGTGGGTGAGCAGTTCTTC; CDR3 protein: CATVYRVEVGEQFF
clone size: -; J gene: TRBJ2-1; CDR3 length: 16; V gene: TRBV7-6; D gene: TRBD2; CDR3 DNA: TGTGCCAGCAGCGGACTAGCGGGGGGGTGGTACAATGAGCAGTTCTTC; CDR3 protein: CASSGLAGGWYNEQFF
clone size: -; J gene: TRBJ2-5; CDR3 length: 15; V gene: TRBV7-2; D gene: TRBD1; CDR3 DNA: TGTGCCAGCAGCTCATCGACAGGGAGTGGGGAGACCCAGTACTTC; CDR3 protein: CASSSSTGSGETQYF
clone size: -; J gene: TRBJ2-3; CDR3 length: 16; V gene: TRBV4-1; D gene: TRBD2; CDR3 DNA: TGCGCCAGCAGCCAACGACTAGCGAGGATCACAGATACGCAGTATTTT; CDR3 protein: CASSQRLARITDTQYF